The T cell receptor beta chain described here comes from a study of cytomegalovirus exposure and HLA in healthy donors. Findings and caveats of the study: Rare TCR sequences predominated, though certain public TCRs were found in many donors. The study flagged about 150 TCR beta chains as cytomegalovirus-associated.

TCRdb's copy holds only in-frame clones and misses some; the assay was immunoSEQ multiplex PCR. The sample has roughly 100,000 clones, 85% seen once. This clone was seen many times. Its antigen is as yet unknown. This CDR3 contains 13 residues. Germline CDR1 reads MRHNA; CDR2 reads SNTAGT. Deletions cut 5 bases from V and 5 bases from J, with 10 bases between. The clonotype was recovered from a man younger than 35 in good health and CMV-seropositive. The J gene is TRBJ2-1, the V gene TRBV6-4, with D perhaps matching TRBD1 (6 bases). The sample consisted of PBMCs. CDR3 residues: CASSTGPNNEQFF. CDR3 in DNA: TGTGCCAGCAGTACAGGGCCCAACAATGAGCAGTTCTTC.